This T cell receptor beta chain was sequenced for a study of T-cell reconstitution after alpha-beta-depleted transplantation in children. The authors prepared the TCRbeta library with unique molecular identifiers. TCRdb re-called the PCR reads with MiXCR, one entry per CDR3 protein. Seen here are some 600,000 distinct CDR3 sequences, around 16% observed once, and the top ten hold around 0.96%. The specimen comprised PBMCs from the stem cell graft donor, sampled from the stem cell graft. The receptor's source is a human donor who donated a stem cell graft to a child with acute myeloid leukemia.

CDR3 residues: CASSLSGTSGAVETQYF. Here the CDR3 DNA reads TGTGCCAGCAGCCTAAGTGGGACTAGCGGGGCAGTAGAGACCCAGTACTTC. V and J are TRBV11-1 and TRBJ2-5; the match to TRBD2 covers 13 bases. CDR1 is SGHAT and CDR2 is FQDESV in the germline V gene (reference sequence). The CDR3 loop spans 17 amino acids. After removal of 5 bases from V and 4 bases from J, the junction contained 10 bases not matched to a gene. Supplemented by reference TRBV11-1 and TRBJ2-5, the full variable domain reads EAEVAQSPRYKITEKSQAVAFWCDPISGHATLYWYRQILGQGPELLVQFQDESVVDDSQLPKDRFSAERLKGVDSTLKIQPAELGDSAMYLCASSLSGTSGAVETQYFGPGTRLLVL.